Following are 3 T cell receptor beta chains from one sample sequenced in a study of tumor-infiltrating lymphocytes in oesophageal squamous cell carcinoma listed by TCRdb under 2016. The library was made by PCR. Sequencing was performed on an Illumina HiSeq 2000. Through fastp at Q25 and MiXCR, TCRdb rebuilt clones from the public reads, retaining in-frame beta chains. Duplicate CDR3 protein sequences are folded into a single record with the most common DNA and genes. The sample table holds under 6,500 distinct CDR3 sequences, of which around 15% were seen once. The top ten hold approximately 23% of the sample. The sample taken for sequencing was normal esophageal tissue next to the tumor. These receptors all come from a male donor with esophageal squamous cell carcinoma.

As concerns this clonotype: This could be a read error, since a much larger clone is one nucleotide away. The rearrangement links TRBV6-5 to TRBJ2-5; no clear D gene. The ends were cut back, 0 bases at V and 11 bases at J, with 19 bases in the middle. Germline V gene data show CDR1 as MNHEY and CDR2 as SVGAGI. This CDR3 is built from 15 residues. In nucleotides, the CDR3 is TGTGCCAGCAGTTACTCGCCGCGGAGAGACAATGAGCAGTACTTC. Its translation: CASSYSPRRDNEQYF.

This clonotype was recorded many times. The chain carries TRBV12-3 or TRBV12-4 and TRBJ2-5, with D perhaps TRBD1 (5 bases). Trimming took off 5 bases at V and 3 bases at J, with 16 bases between the two ends. The CDR3 runs 15 residues. The CDR3 DNA follows: TGTGCCAGCAGTCCCCTGATGTGGGGCGAAGAGACCCAGTACTTC. Protein sequence: CASSPLMWGEETQYF.

Details on this clonotype: The junction differs from germline at one of its ends, possibly a read error. The chain carries TRBV5-6 and TRBJ2-5; the match to TRBD1 covers 7 bases. Germline V CDR1 and CDR2: SGHDT, YYEEEE. The CDR3 has 14 residues. CDR3 amino acids: CASSRDSANSPLHF. Written as DNA, the CDR3 is TGTGCCAGCAGTCGGGACAGTGCTAATTCACCCCTCCACTTC.